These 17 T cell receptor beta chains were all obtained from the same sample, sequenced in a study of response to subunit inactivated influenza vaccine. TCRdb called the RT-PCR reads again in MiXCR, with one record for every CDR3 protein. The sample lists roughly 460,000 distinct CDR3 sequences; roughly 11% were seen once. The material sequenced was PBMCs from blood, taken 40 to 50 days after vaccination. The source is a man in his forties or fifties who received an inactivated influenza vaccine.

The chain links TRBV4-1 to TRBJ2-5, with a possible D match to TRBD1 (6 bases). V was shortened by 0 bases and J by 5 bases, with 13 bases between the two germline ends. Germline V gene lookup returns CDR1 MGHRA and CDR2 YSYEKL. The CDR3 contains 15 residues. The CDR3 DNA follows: TGCGCCAGCAGCCAAGATCGAGGGGGTTGGGAGACCCAGTACTTC. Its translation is CASSQDRGGWETQYF.

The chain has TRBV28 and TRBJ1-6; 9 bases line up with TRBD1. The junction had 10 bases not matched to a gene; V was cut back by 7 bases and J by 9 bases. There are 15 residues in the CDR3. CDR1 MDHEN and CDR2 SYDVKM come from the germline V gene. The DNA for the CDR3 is TGTGCCAGCAACGACGCTACAGGGGGCGGTTCACCCCTCCACTTT. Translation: CASNDATGGGSPLHF.

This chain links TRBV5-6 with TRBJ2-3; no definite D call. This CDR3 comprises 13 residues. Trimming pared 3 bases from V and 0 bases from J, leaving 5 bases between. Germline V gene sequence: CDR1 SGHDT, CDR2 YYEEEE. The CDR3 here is CASSWSSTDTQYF. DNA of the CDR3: TGTGCCAGCAGCTGGTCCAGCACAGATACGCAGTATTTT.

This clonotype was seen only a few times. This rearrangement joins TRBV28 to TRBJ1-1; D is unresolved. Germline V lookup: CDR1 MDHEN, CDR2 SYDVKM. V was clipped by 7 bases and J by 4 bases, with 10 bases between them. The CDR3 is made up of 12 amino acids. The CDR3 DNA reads TGTGCCAGCAACCTACTGGGCACTGAAGCTTTCTTT. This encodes CASNLLGTEAFF. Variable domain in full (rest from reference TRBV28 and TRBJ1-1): DVKVTQSSRYLVKRTGEKVFLECVQDMDHENMFWYRQDPGLGLRLIYFSYDVKMKEKGDIPEGYSVSREKKERFSLILESASTNQTSMYLCASNLLGTEAFFGQGTRLTVV.

The CDR3 sequence is CASSLGQANGELFF. The CDR3 nucleotides read TGTGCCAGCAGTCTCGGACAGGCAAACGGGGAGCTGTTTTTT. The chain couples TRBV28 to TRBJ2-2, with 7 bases identical to TRBD1. The germline gives CDR1 MDHEN, CDR2 SYDVKM. The CDR3 covers 14 residues. V lost 5 bases to trimming and J lost 7 bases; unmatched junction nucleotides: 7.

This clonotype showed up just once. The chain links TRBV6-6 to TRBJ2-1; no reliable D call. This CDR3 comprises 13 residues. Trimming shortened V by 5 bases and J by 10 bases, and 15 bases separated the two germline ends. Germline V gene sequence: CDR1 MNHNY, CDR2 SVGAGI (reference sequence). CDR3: CASSPVLNREQFF. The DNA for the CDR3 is TGTGCCAGCAGTCCCGTCCTCAATAGGGAGCAGTTCTTC.

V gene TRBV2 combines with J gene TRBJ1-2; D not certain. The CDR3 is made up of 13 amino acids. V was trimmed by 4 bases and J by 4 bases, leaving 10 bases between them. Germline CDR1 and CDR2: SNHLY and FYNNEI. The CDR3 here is CASSVRSIYGYTF. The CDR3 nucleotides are TGTGCCAGCAGTGTCCGTTCAATCTATGGCTACACCTTC.

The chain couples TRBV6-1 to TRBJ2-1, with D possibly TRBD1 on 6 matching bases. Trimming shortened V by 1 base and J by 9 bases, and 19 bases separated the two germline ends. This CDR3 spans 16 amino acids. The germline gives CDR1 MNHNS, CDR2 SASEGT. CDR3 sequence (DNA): TGTGCCAGCAGTGAAGGCAGGGGCGCAGGGTTCACTGAGCAGTTCTTC. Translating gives CASSEGRGAGFTEQFF.

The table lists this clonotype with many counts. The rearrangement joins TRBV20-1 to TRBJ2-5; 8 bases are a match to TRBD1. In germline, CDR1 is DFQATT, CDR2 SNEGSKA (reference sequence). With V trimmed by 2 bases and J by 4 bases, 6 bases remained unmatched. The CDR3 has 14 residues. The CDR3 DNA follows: TGCAGTGCTAGACGCGGAACAGGGGGAGAGACCCAGTACTTC. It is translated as CSARRGTGGETQYF.

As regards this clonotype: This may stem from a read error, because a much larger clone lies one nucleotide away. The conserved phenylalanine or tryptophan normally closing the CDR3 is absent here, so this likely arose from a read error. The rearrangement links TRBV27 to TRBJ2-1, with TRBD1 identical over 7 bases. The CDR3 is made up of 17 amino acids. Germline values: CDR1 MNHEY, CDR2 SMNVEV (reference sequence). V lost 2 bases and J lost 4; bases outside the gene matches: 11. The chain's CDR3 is CASSLLIRQGRYNEQFL. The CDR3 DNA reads TGTGCCAGCAGTTTACTTATAAGACAGGGCAGATACAATGAGCAGTTCCTC.

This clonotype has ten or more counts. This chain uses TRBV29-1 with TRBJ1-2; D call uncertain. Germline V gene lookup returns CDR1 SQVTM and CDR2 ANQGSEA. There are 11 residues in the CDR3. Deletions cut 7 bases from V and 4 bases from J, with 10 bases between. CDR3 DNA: TGCAGCGGCGCCGGGATCTATGGCTACACCTTC. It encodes CSGAGIYGYTF.

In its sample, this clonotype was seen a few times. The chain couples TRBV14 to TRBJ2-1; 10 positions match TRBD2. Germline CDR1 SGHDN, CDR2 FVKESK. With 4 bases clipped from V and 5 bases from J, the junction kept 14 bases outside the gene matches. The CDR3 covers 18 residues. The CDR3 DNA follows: TGTGCCAGCAGCCTGCGTCCGGGGAGCGGGAGGGCCGACAATGAGCAGTTCTTC. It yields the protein CASSLRPGSGRADNEQFF.

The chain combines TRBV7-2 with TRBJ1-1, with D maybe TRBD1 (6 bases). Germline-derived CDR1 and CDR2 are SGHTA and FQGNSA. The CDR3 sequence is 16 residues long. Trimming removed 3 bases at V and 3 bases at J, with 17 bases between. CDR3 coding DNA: TGTGCCAGCAGCTTCCGACAGGCCGGGATTGACACTGAAGCTTTCTTT. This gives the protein CASSFRQAGIDTEAFF.

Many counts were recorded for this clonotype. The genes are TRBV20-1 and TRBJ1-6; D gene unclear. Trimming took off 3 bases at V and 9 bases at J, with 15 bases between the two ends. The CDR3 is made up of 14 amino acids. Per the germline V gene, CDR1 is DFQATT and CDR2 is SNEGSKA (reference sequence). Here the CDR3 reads CSARTTGSPSPLHF. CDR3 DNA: TGCAGTGCTAGGACGACTGGCTCTCCTTCACCCCTCCACTTT.

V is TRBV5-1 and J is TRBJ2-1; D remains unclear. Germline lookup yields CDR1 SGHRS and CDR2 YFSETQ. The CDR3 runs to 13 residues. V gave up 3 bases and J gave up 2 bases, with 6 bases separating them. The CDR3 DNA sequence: TGCGCCAGCAGCTCCACCACCTACAATGAGCAGTTCTTC. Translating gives CASSSTTYNEQFF.

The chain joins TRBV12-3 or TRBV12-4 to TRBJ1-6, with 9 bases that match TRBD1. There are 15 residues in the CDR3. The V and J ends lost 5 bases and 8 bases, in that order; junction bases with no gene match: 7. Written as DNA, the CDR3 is TGTGCCAGCAGTGCCCCCGGGACAGGGTATTCACCCCTCCACTTT. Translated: CASSAPGTGYSPLHF.

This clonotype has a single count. Here the CDR3 reads CASSQESQSYEQYF. CDR3 DNA: TGTGCCAGCAGCCAAGAGTCACAGAGCTACGAGCAGTACTTC. V is TRBV14 and J is TRBJ2-7; D remains ambiguous. Germline CDR1 SGHDN, CDR2 FVKESK. Trimming took 0 bases from V and 3 from J, leaving 9 bases between them. This CDR3 comprises 14 residues.